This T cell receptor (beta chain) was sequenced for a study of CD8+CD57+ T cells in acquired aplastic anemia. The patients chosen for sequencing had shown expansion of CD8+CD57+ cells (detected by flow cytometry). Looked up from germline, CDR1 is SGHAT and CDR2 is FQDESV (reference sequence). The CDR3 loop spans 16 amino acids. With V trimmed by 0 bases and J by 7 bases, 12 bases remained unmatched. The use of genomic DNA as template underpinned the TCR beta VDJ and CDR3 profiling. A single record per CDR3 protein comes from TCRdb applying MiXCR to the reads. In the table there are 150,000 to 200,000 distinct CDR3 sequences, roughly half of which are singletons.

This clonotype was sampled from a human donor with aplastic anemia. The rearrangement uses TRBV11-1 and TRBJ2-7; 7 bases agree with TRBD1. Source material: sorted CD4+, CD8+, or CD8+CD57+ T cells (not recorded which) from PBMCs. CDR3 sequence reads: CASSLAGTEHYVEQYF. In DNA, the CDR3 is TGTGCCAGCAGCTTAGCCGGGACAGAGCACTACGTGGAGCAGTACTTC.